The next 30 T cell receptor beta chains were all read from a single sample in a study of CD8 T cells in ankylosing spondylitis. A single record per CDR3 protein comes from TCRdb applying MiXCR to the 5' RACE reads. The sample holds about 140,000 distinct CDR3 sequences, about an eighth seen once. The sequencing input was blood, either unsorted or a sorted T cell fraction (not recorded which). Source of these receptors: a female donor with ankylosing spondylitis or in good health (not recorded which).

Notes on this clonotype: It may be a read error: a sequence one base away is much more abundant. The chain combines TRBV5-1 with TRBJ2-1; the D is unclear. The CDR3 covers 15 residues. Germline values: CDR1 SGHRS, CDR2 YFSETQ. As DNA, the CDR3 is TGCACCAGCAGCTTGGTAGGACCGAACTACAATGAGCAGTTCTTC. Translated, it gives CTSSLVGPNYNEQFF.

The table lists this clonotype with many counts. V is TRBV2 and J is TRBJ1-2; D gene ambiguous. The germline V gene encodes CDR1 SNHLY and CDR2 FYNNEI. The CDR3 is 14 residues long. Trimming left V 9 bases short and J 8 bases short, with 22 bases between. The CDR3 spells CARPQRGLPRGYTF. The CDR3 nucleotides read TGTGCCAGACCCCAGCGAGGGCTACCGAGAGGCTACACCTTC.

The table lists this clonotype with many counts. The chain recombines TRBV15 with TRBJ1-2; D remains ambiguous. CDR3 size: 15 residues. V gave up 3 bases and J gave up 8 bases, with 19 bases separating them. CDR1 and CDR2 from the germline V gene are LNHNV and YYDKDF (reference sequence). This chain's CDR3 is CATSSRRNYQEGYTF. The DNA of the CDR3 is TGTGCCACCAGCAGCCGAAGGAACTACCAGGAGGGCTACACCTTC.

This clonotype was counted ten times or more. The chain recombines TRBV5-1 with TRBJ1-1; no definite D call. V was clipped by 1 base and J by 2 bases, with 9 bases between them. Germline V lookup: CDR1 SGHRS, CDR2 YFSETQ. The CDR3 extends over 14 amino acids. CDR3 bases: TGCGCCAGCAGCTTGATTTCTACAAACACTGAAGCTTTCTTT. Translating it yields CASSLISTNTEAFF. The whole variable domain, remainder taken from reference TRBV5-1 and TRBJ1-1, is KAGVTQTPRYLIKTRGQQVTLSCSPISGHRSVSWYQQTPGQGLQFLFEYFSETQRNKGNFPGRFSGRQFSNSRSEMNVSTLELGDSALYLCASSLISTNTEAFFGQGTRLTVV.

This clonotype was seen many times. CDR3 residues: CASSKLAGSTGELFF. CDR3 sequence (DNA): TGCGCCAGCAGCAAATTAGCGGGGAGCACCGGGGAGCTGTTTTTT. The J gene is TRBJ2-2, the V gene TRBV5-1; 8 positions match TRBD2. The CDR3 loop spans 15 amino acids. V trimming: 4 bases; J trimming: 4 bases; junction bases outside the gene matches: 6. CDR1 and CDR2 from the germline V gene are SGHRS and YFSETQ. Full variable domain (rest looked up from reference TRBV5-1 and TRBJ2-2): KAGVTQTPRYLIKTRGQQVTLSCSPISGHRSVSWYQQTPGQGLQFLFEYFSETQRNKGNFPGRFSGRQFSNSRSEMNVSTLELGDSALYLCASSKLAGSTGELFFGEGSRLTVL.

A note on this clonotype: Relative to the germline gene, one junction end is altered; a read error may explain this. The chain recombines TRBV2 with TRBJ2-5, with 7 bases that match TRBD2. The CDR3 totals 18 residues. Per germline, CDR1 SNHLY and CDR2 FYNNEI. This CDR3 reads CTSSLTSGGRGPRETQYF. The CDR3 region has the DNA TGTACCAGCAGCCTAACTTCGGGAGGCCGAGGGCCTCGAGAGACCCAGTACTTC. The complete variable domain, with remaining parts taken from reference TRBV2 and TRBJ2-5, reads EPEVTQTPSHQVTQMGQEVILRCVPISNHLYFYWYRQILGQKVEFLVSFYNNEISEKSEIFDDQFSVERPDGSNFTLKIRSTKLEDSAMYFCTSSLTSGGRGPRETQYFGPGTRLLVL.

This clonotype was seen many times. The V call is TRBV10-3, the J call TRBJ2-7; perhaps D is TRBD1 or TRBD2 (6 bases each). The CDR3 covers 14 residues. The germline gives CDR1 ENHRY, CDR2 SYGVKD. V was cut by 7 bases and J by 0 bases, with 13 bases left in between. Here the CDR3 reads CAIMSGASSYEQYF. CDR3 DNA sequence: TGTGCCATCATGTCGGGGGCTAGCTCCTACGAGCAGTACTTC.

This clonotype has ten or more counts. In nucleotides, the CDR3 is TGCGCCAGCGATGGGGGCGGGCAGCCCCAGCATTTT. It yields the protein CASDGGGQPQHF. The rearrangement links TRBV5-1 to TRBJ1-5; D might be TRBD1 (6 bases). There are 12 residues in the CDR3. Trimming stripped 7 bases from V and 7 bases from J, with 12 bases between. Germline V CDR1 and CDR2: SGHRS, YFSETQ.

This clonotype was seen at least ten times. V is TRBV7-9 and J is TRBJ2-2; no reliable D call. Per the germline V gene, CDR1 is SEHNR and CDR2 is FQNEAQ (reference sequence). Trimming removed 1 base at V and 3 bases at J, with 3 bases between. The CDR3 length is 13 residues. The CDR3 reads CASSLEYTGELFF. CDR3 DNA: TGTGCCAGCAGCTTAGAATACACCGGGGAGCTGTTTTTT.

This chain joins TRBV20-1 and TRBJ1-6, with TRBD1 matching over 7 bases. There are 17 residues in the CDR3. Germline V lookup: CDR1 DFQATT, CDR2 SNEGSKA (reference sequence). V dropped 3 bases and J dropped 8; count of bases not matched to a gene: 16. CDR3 loop: CSASQGQYSTGDSPLHF. The CDR3, as DNA: TGCAGTGCTAGTCAGGGACAGTACTCTACGGGGGATTCACCCCTCCACTTT.

This clonotype was observed at least ten times. J is TRBJ2-7 and V is TRBV7-9, with TRBD1 as a possible D gene (6 bases). Germline V lookup: CDR1 SEHNR, CDR2 FQNEAQ (reference sequence). The CDR3 totals 15 residues. Trimming stripped 6 bases from V and 0 bases from J, with 15 bases between. The chain's CDR3 is CASRDPGASSYEQYF. CDR3 sequence (DNA): TGTGCCAGCAGAGACCCAGGGGCCTCCTCCTACGAGCAGTACTTC.

This clonotype was counted at least ten times. The J gene is TRBJ1-3, the V gene TRBV19; TRBD1 matches 7 bases. After removal of 5 bases from V and 2 bases from J, the junction contained 6 bases not matched to a gene. Germline-derived CDR1 and CDR2 are LNHDA and SQIVND (reference sequence). The CDR3 totals 15 residues. The CDR3 DNA follows: TGTGCCAGTAGTCGACAGGGTGCTGCTGGAAACACCATATATTTT. Its translation: CASSRQGAAGNTIYF. Based on the CDR3 plus reference TRBV19 and TRBJ1-3, the full variable domain is DGGITQSPKYLFRKEGQNVTLSCEQNLNHDAMYWYRQDPGQGLRLIYYSQIVNDFQKGDIAEGYSVSREKKESFPLTVTSAQKNPTAFYLCASSRQGAAGNTIYFGEGSWLTVV.

This sequence joins TRBV27 and TRBJ2-7; D not certain. CDR1 and CDR2 from the germline V gene are MNHEY and SMNVEV (reference sequence). Deletions cut 6 bases from V and 2 bases from J, with 11 bases between. The CDR3 is 13 residues long. CDR3 residues: CASSYQLPYEQYF. CDR3 nucleotide sequence: TGTGCCAGCAGCTACCAGTTGCCCTACGAGCAGTACTTC.

This clonotype has ten or more counts. The chain uses TRBV11-2 and TRBJ2-1; D may be TRBD1 or TRBD2 (5 bases each). The CDR3 extends over 19 amino acids. Germline loops: CDR1 SGHAT, CDR2 FQNNGV. Trimming took off 4 bases at V and 0 bases at J, with 22 bases between the two ends. CDR3 region: CASSSRGVGRRSSYNEQFF. For the CDR3, the DNA is TGTGCCAGCAGCTCGCGAGGGGTGGGGCGGAGGAGCTCCTACAATGAGCAGTTCTTC.

This clonotype was counted at least ten times. This chain uses TRBV20-1 with TRBJ2-1, with a possible D match to TRBD2 (5 bases). V shed 6 bases and J shed 8 bases, with 17 bases lying between them. The germline V gene has CDR1 DFQATT and CDR2 SNEGSKA (reference sequence). The CDR3 length is 13 residues. This CDR3 reads CSAQVVLADEQFF. The DNA of the CDR3 is TGCAGTGCCCAAGTCGTGCTAGCCGATGAGCAGTTCTTC.

This clonotype was recorded at least ten times. The chain links TRBV4-2 to TRBJ2-7, with D unresolved. V was shortened by 1 base and J by 2 bases, with 12 bases between the two germline ends. The CDR3 extends over 15 amino acids. Germline lookup yields CDR1 LGHNA and CDR2 YNFKEQ. The DNA for the CDR3 is TGTGCCAGCAGCCAAGTACAAACCGAGGCCTACGAGCAGTACTTC. Translated: CASSQVQTEAYEQYF.

This clonotype showed up many times. The chain has TRBV28 and TRBJ2-3; D gene ambiguous. The CDR3 is made up of 15 amino acids. Trimming stripped 7 bases from V and 0 bases from J, with 14 bases between. CDR1 is MDHEN, CDR2 SYDVKM, per germline. The CDR3 is CASTLNTDSTDTQYF. CDR3 nucleotides: TGTGCCAGCACCCTAAATACTGACAGCACAGATACGCAGTATTTT.

This clonotype occurred many times. The J gene is TRBJ2-5, the V gene TRBV12-3 or TRBV12-4, with D hard to call. The CDR3 is 11 amino acids. V was clipped by 3 bases and J by 5 bases, with 4 bases between them. CDR3 in amino acids: CASSFWETQYF. The CDR3 bases are TGTGCCAGCAGTTTTTGGGAGACCCAGTACTTC.

This clonotype was seen repeatedly, ten times or more. The chain has TRBV12-3 or TRBV12-4 and TRBJ2-7; the D is unclear. V lost 7 bases, J lost 3 bases, and 10 bases lay in between. This CDR3 has 12 residues. CDR3 sequence reads: CASTDIIYEQYF. CDR3 DNA: TGTGCCAGCACCGACATTATCTACGAGCAGTACTTC.

Many counts were recorded for this clonotype. The rearrangement joins TRBV5-1 to TRBJ2-5; a weak D match, TRBD2 (6 bases). V shed 0 bases and J shed 3 bases, with 12 bases lying between them. CDR3 length equals 15 residues. Germline V gives CDR1 SGHRS, CDR2 YFSETQ. The CDR3 here is CASSLEVGGKETQYF. For the CDR3, the DNA is TGCGCCAGCAGCTTGGAAGTCGGGGGAAAAGAGACCCAGTACTTC. Drawing the rest from reference TRBV5-1 and TRBJ2-5, the complete variable domain is KAGVTQTPRYLIKTRGQQVTLSCSPISGHRSVSWYQQTPGQGLQFLFEYFSETQRNKGNFPGRFSGRQFSNSRSEMNVSTLELGDSALYLCASSLEVGGKETQYFGPGTRLLVL.

In its sample, this clonotype was seen many times. The rearrangement links TRBV9 to TRBJ2-1; 7 bases agree with TRBD2. In germline, CDR1 is SGDLS, CDR2 YYNGEE. V gave up 4 bases and J gave up 2 bases; unmatched junction bases: 3. The CDR3 loop spans 14 amino acids. CDR3 DNA sequence: TGTGCCAGCAGCTTAAGCGGGGCCTACAATGAGCAGTTCTTC. It encodes CASSLSGAYNEQFF.

There are many counts of this clonotype. The gene calls are TRBV20-1 and TRBJ1-1; D is uncertain. With 7 bases removed from V and 3 bases from J, the gap between germline ends came to 12 bases. CDR1 is DFQATT, CDR2 SNEGSKA, per germline (reference sequence). The CDR3 contains 12 residues. CDR3 residues: CSVKGGDTEAFF. CDR3 sequence (DNA): TGCAGTGTTAAGGGCGGAGACACTGAAGCTTTCTTT.

In this sample, this clonotype turned up many times. The chain combines TRBV28 with TRBJ2-3; 9 nucleotides align to TRBD1. The germline V gene encodes CDR1 MDHEN and CDR2 SYDVKM. The CDR3 has 16 amino acids. V shed 8 bases and J 2 bases; nucleotides not matched to a gene: 11. The CDR3 sequence is CASLEGTGTSTDTQYF. CDR3 bases: TGTGCCAGCTTAGAGGGGACAGGGACCTCCACAGATACGCAGTATTTT.

This clonotype was counted a few times. The chain carries TRBV4-1 and TRBJ2-1; 8 nucleotides match TRBD2. Germline values: CDR1 MGHRA, CDR2 YSYEKL. Germline trimming cut 4 bases from V and 8 bases from J; bases unmatched to any gene: 10. The length of the CDR3 is 15 residues. CDR3 sequence (DNA): TGCGCCAGCAGCCGCCTCGCGGGAGGCCCGCATGAGCAGTTCTTC. This translates into CASSRLAGGPHEQFF.

This clonotype was recorded at least ten times. The CDR3 loop is CASSREASGGANEQFF. The CDR3 bases are TGTGCCAGCAGCCGCGAGGCTAGCGGGGGGGCCAATGAGCAGTTCTTC. The chain couples TRBV7-6 to TRBJ2-1; 12 bases are a match to TRBD2. The CDR3 has 16 amino acids. Germline V gene lookup returns CDR1 SGHVS and CDR2 FNYEAQ. J was trimmed by 6 bases and V by 5 bases; bases with no gene match: 8.

V is TRBV6-5 and J is TRBJ2-3; TRBD2 aligns across 12 bases. The germline V gene encodes CDR1 MNHEY and CDR2 SVGAGI. The CDR3 has 18 amino acids. Trimming took 1 base from V and 6 from J; bases not matched to a gene: 11. CDR3 nucleotides: TGTGCCAGCAGTTACTGGCCAGCTAGCGGGAGGGCCGGGGATACGCAGTATTTT. This codes for CASSYWPASGRAGDTQYF.

This clonotype came up many times. The chain is built from TRBV5-1 and TRBJ1-6, with TRBD1 as a possible D gene (6 bases). V lost 3 bases to trimming and J lost 5 bases, with 9 bases between them. CDR3 size: 14 residues. From germline, CDR1 is SGHRS and CDR2 YFSETQ. DNA of the CDR3: TGCGCCAGCAGCTCCGGACAGCATAATTCACCCCTCCACTTT. Translating gives CASSSGQHNSPLHF.

This clonotype was counted many times. The chain couples TRBV28 to TRBJ2-5; 13 bases match TRBD2. V lost 5 bases and J lost 4; bases outside the gene matches: 10. The CDR3 sequence is 17 residues long. In germline, CDR1 is MDHEN, CDR2 SYDVKM. This CDR3 is CASSPSWTSGGGETQYF. The CDR3 DNA reads as TGTGCCAGCAGTCCATCCTGGACTAGCGGGGGAGGAGAGACCCAGTACTTC.

In its sample, this clonotype was seen many times. V and J are TRBV7-8 and TRBJ1-5; D is unresolved. The ends were cut back, 6 bases at V and 6 bases at J, with 15 bases in the middle. The CDR3 contains 14 residues. CDR1 SGHVS and CDR2 FQNEAQ come from the germline V gene. DNA for the CDR3: TGTGCCAGCAGTATACTAGGGATGGCTCAGCCCCAGCATTTT. Amino acid sequence: CASSILGMAQPQHF.

The V and J genes are TRBV7-9 and TRBJ2-5; a possible D gene is TRBD2 (5 bases). Germline V gene lookup returns CDR1 SEHNR and CDR2 FQNEAQ (reference sequence). CDR3 size: 14 residues. With 2 bases removed from V and 2 bases from J, the gap between germline ends came to 9 bases. CDR3 region: CASSLSTNQETQYF. The CDR3 DNA follows: TGTGCCAGCAGCTTATCGACTAATCAAGAGACCCAGTACTTC.